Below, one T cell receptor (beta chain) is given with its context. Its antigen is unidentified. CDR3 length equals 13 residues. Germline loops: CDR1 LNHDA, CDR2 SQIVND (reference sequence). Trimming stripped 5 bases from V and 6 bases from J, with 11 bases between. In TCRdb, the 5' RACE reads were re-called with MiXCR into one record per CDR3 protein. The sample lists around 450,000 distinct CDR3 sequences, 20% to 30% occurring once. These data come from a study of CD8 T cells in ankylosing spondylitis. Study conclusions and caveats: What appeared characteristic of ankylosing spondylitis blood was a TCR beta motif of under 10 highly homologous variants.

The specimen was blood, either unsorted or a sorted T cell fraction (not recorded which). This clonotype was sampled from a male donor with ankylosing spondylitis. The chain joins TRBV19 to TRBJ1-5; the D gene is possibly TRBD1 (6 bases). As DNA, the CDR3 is TGTGCCAGTAGTGGGGGCCAGGTTCAGCCCCAGCATTTT. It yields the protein CASSGGQVQPQHF.